This entry lists 27 T cell receptor beta chains sequenced from one sample in a study of Ad26.COV2.S vaccination and SARS-CoV-2 variants. Method: immunoSEQ multiplex PCR; TCRdb's copy keeps in-frame clones and lacks some. The data show around 300,000 clones, about 88% seen once. The treatment: roughly 20 received Ad26.COV2.S at low or high dose, single or two shots; 5 received placebo; per-sample allocation not given. At day 63 after the first vaccine or placebo injection, samples were drawn. The sample in question was peripheral blood, obtained in a trial of Ad26.COV2.S vaccine versus placebo. These receptor sequences come from a person between 18 and 65 years old who received the Ad26.COV2.S COVID-19 vaccine or a placebo.

A single count supports this clone. V gene TRBV3-1 (or the pseudogene TRBV3-2) combines with J gene TRBJ1-2; D is possibly TRBD1 (5 bases). CDR1 is LGHDT and CDR2 is YNNKEL in the germline V gene (reference sequence). V was shortened by 1 base and J by 2 bases, with 14 bases between the two germline ends. The CDR3 spans 16 residues. The CDR3 loop reads CASSQVLLDSNYGYTF. The CDR3 nucleotides are TGTGCCAGCAGCCAAGTTCTCCTTGACAGCAACTATGGCTACACCTTC.

The chain employs TRBV28 and TRBJ2-1; 13 bases map to TRBD2. CDR1 MDHEN and CDR2 SYDVKM come from the germline V gene. With 2 bases clipped from V and 2 bases from J, the junction kept 9 bases outside the gene matches. The CDR3 spans 19 residues. CDR3 region: CASSLPLTSGRAPYNEQFF. CDR3 in DNA: TGTGCCAGCAGTTTACCCTTAACTAGCGGGAGGGCCCCCTACAATGAGCAGTTCTTC.

The chain couples TRBV30 to TRBJ2-2; the match to TRBD2 covers 10 bases. CDR3 length: 17 residues. CDR1 GTSNPN and CDR2 SVGIG come from the germline V gene (reference sequence). V was pared by 3 bases and J by 6 bases, with 13 bases of the junction left unmatched. Here the CDR3 reads CAWRAGLAERGAGELFF. CDR3 DNA sequence: TGTGCCTGGAGAGCCGGACTAGCGGAGAGGGGGGCCGGGGAGCTGTTTTTT.

V and J are TRBV7-2 and TRBJ1-6; D is unclear. V dropped 5 bases and J dropped 7 bases, with 15 bases sitting between them. The CDR3 runs to 15 residues. Germline V lookup: CDR1 SGHTA, CDR2 FQGNSA. DNA of the CDR3: TGTGCCAGCAGCCGCCCGCGGGGTAGGAATTCACCCCTCCACTTT. Its protein is CASSRPRGRNSPLHF.

Regarding this clone: Being one base from a much bigger clone, this may be a read error. The V and J genes are TRBV7-8 and TRBJ1-1; D is possibly TRBD1 (6 bases). The CDR3 runs 13 residues. Germline V gene lookup returns CDR1 SGHVS and CDR2 FQNEAQ. Trimming shortened V by 1 base and J by 4 bases, and 7 bases separated the two germline ends. CDR3 nucleotides: TGTGCCAGCAGCTTAGGAGGGGGCACTGAAGCTTTCTTT. Encoded protein: CASSLGGGTEAFF.

J is TRBJ1-4 and V is TRBV14, with no clear D. The CDR3 is 15 residues long. V gave up 4 bases and J gave up 5 bases, with 14 bases separating them. Germline assignment: CDR1 SGHDN and CDR2 FVKESK. For the CDR3, the DNA is TGTGCCAGCAGCCCCTGGACGGGGTACAATGAAAAACTGTTTTTT. This sequence encodes CASSPWTGYNEKLFF.

This chain links TRBV7-8 with TRBJ1-5; D gene unclear. The ends were cut back, 4 bases at V and 4 bases at J, with 17 bases in the middle. The CDR3 is 16 amino acids. The germline CDR1 and CDR2 sequences are SGHVS and FQNEAQ. The CDR3 DNA is TGTGCCAGCAGCTCCTCCGGGAGCCTCATAAATCAGCCCCAGCATTTT. Its protein is CASSSSGSLINQPQHF.

The gene calls are TRBV9 and TRBJ2-1; D unresolved. Per the germline V gene, CDR1 is SGDLS and CDR2 is YYNGEE. V was pared by 1 base and J by 3 bases, with 8 bases between. This CDR3 contains 14 residues. The CDR3 sequence is CASSVRAGYNEQFF. The DNA of the CDR3 is TGTGCCAGCAGCGTACGGGCAGGCTACAATGAGCAGTTCTTC.

This chain joins TRBV2 and TRBJ1-4, with D tentatively TRBD1 (5 bases). This CDR3 spans 15 amino acids. Germline-derived CDR1 and CDR2 are SNHLY and FYNNEI. Trimming cost V 3 bases and J 5 bases, with 13 bases left between them. CDR3 protein: CASSEDTNLNEKLFF. CDR3 DNA sequence: TGTGCCAGCAGTGAGGACACCAACTTGAATGAAAAACTGTTTTTT.

The chain recombines TRBV5-4 with TRBJ2-5, with 7 bases that match TRBD1. V shed 2 bases and J 6 bases; nucleotides not matched to a gene: 4. Germline V gene lookup returns CDR1 SGHNT and CDR2 YYREEE (reference sequence). The length of the CDR3 is 13 residues. The CDR3 reads CASSFRDSQTQYF. The CDR3 coding sequence is TGTGCCAGCAGCTTTCGGGACAGCCAGACCCAGTACTTC.

This rearrangement joins TRBV3-1 (or the pseudogene TRBV3-2) to TRBJ2-3, with 9 bases that match TRBD1. Germline V gene lookup returns CDR1 LGHDT and CDR2 YNNKEL (reference sequence). The trim removed 3 bases at V and 6 bases at J, leaving 1 base unmatched. CDR3 length: 13 amino acids. CDR3: CASSQGQGDTQYF. Here the CDR3 DNA reads TGTGCCAGCAGCCAGGGACAGGGCGATACGCAGTATTTT.

The V call is TRBV6-5, the J call TRBJ2-2, with D unclear. Between the trimmed V and J ends, which lost 0 bases and 5 bases, there was a span of 10 bases. CDR1 is MNHEY, CDR2 SVGAGI, per germline. This CDR3 spans 15 amino acids. CDR3 in amino acids: CASSYSATSTGELFF. The CDR3 nucleotides read TGTGCCAGCAGTTACTCAGCAACTTCTACCGGGGAGCTGTTTTTT.

Written as DNA, the CDR3 is TGTGCCAGCAGACAGGGGAGGGGCAATCAGCCCCAGCATTTT. Protein product: CASRQGRGNQPQHF. V is TRBV28 and J is TRBJ1-5; 7 bases match TRBD1. Germline values: CDR1 MDHEN, CDR2 SYDVKM. This CDR3 has 14 amino acids. V was pared by 6 bases and J by 2 bases, with 4 bases of the junction left unmatched.

CDR3 sequence reads: CASSSPGQLNYGYTF. CDR3 sequence (DNA): TGTGCCAGCAGCTCCCCGGGACAGTTGAACTATGGCTACACCTTC. The rearrangement joins TRBV7-9 to TRBJ1-2; TRBD1 matches 7 bases. Germline values: CDR1 SEHNR, CDR2 FQNEAQ (reference sequence). V trimming: 4 bases; J trimming: 2 bases; junction bases outside the gene matches: 7. This CDR3 has 15 residues.

This rearrangement joins TRBV30 to TRBJ2-1, with 14 bases matching TRBD2. Germline V gene lookup returns CDR1 GTSNPN and CDR2 SVGIG (reference sequence). This CDR3 spans 14 amino acids. The ends lost 4 bases at V and 9 bases at J; junction bases unmatched: 5. CDR3 amino acids: CAWTTGTSGSEQFF. In nucleotides, the CDR3 is TGTGCCTGGACTACCGGGACTAGCGGGAGTGAGCAGTTCTTC.

The gene calls are TRBV6-2 or TRBV6-3 and TRBJ1-2; D is ambiguous. V lost 2 bases and J 3 bases, leaving 13 bases between the germline ends. The germline CDR1 and CDR2 sequences are MNHEY and SVGEGT. The CDR3 covers 15 residues. The CDR3, as DNA: TGTGCCAGCAGTTACCCCCGGGGAGGGTACTATGGCTACACCTTC. Its protein is CASSYPRGGYYGYTF.

V gene TRBV4-3 combines with J gene TRBJ2-1; no clear D. Trimming removed 0 bases from V and 5 bases from J, with 8 bases in between. CDR1 is LGHNA and CDR2 is YSLEER in the germline V gene. The CDR3 is 14 residues long. CDR3: CASSQDFRDNEQFF. The CDR3 DNA reads as TGCGCCAGCAGCCAAGATTTCAGAGACAATGAGCAGTTCTTC.

The V call is TRBV7-9, the J call TRBJ1-5; 8 nucleotides match TRBD1. CDR1 and CDR2 from the germline V gene are SEHNR and FQNEAQ (reference sequence). The CDR3 consists of 14 residues. V shed 1 base, J shed 6 bases, and the junction held 2 bases outside the gene matches. The CDR3 sequence is CASSLGTGTQPQHF. The CDR3 DNA is TGTGCCAGCAGCTTAGGGACAGGGACTCAGCCCCAGCATTTT.

This chain joins TRBV27 and TRBJ1-1; the match to TRBD1 covers 7 bases. The J segment lost 7 bases and the V segment lost 2 bases, leaving 19 bases of the junction unmatched. The V gene's germline CDR1 is MNHEY and CDR2 SMNVEV (reference sequence). CDR3 length: 18 residues. Here the CDR3 DNA reads TGTGCCAGCAGTTTAATGAGGGTAGGGGGCCATCATACCTTTGAAGCTTTCTTT. It yields the protein CASSLMRVGGHHTFEAFF.

The chain uses TRBV7-3 and TRBJ2-1, with 7 bases matching TRBD2. The CDR3 contains 13 residues. V dropped 2 bases and J dropped 7; count of bases not matched to a gene: 2. The germline V gene has CDR1 SGHTA and CDR2 FQGTGA. DNA for the CDR3: TGTGCCAGCAGCTTAGGCGGGGGAAATGAGCAGTTCTTC. This gives the protein CASSLGGGNEQFF.

The gene calls are TRBV18 and TRBJ1-1; no firm D call. The CDR3 sequence is 14 residues long. CDR1 and CDR2 from the germline V gene are KGHSH and LQKENI. V lost 3 bases and J lost 0, with 8 bases in between. The CDR3 DNA reads TGTGCCAGCTCACCGGCGAACATGAACACTGAAGCTTTCTTT. Translated, it gives CASSPANMNTEAFF. The variable domain in full, with the rest retrieved from reference TRBV18 and TRBJ1-1, is NAGVMQNPRHLVRRRGQEARLRCSPMKGHSHVYWYRQLPEEGLKFMVYLQKENIIDESGMPKERFSAEFPKEGPSILRIQQVVRGDSAAYFCASSPANMNTEAFFGQGTRLTVV.

The chain has TRBV10-3 and TRBJ1-5, with a weak D call TRBD1 (6 bases). This CDR3 is built from 13 residues. V lost 10 bases and J 3 bases, leaving 13 bases between the germline ends. Germline lookup yields CDR1 ENHRY and CDR2 SYGVKD. Here the CDR3 reads CATSGQLNQPQHF. The CDR3 DNA follows: TGTGCCACTTCCGGACAGCTCAATCAGCCCCAGCATTTT.

The chain employs TRBV30 and TRBJ1-6, with D possibly being TRBD1 (5 bases). V was shortened by 3 bases and J by 10 bases, with 16 bases between the two germline ends. The CDR3 is 14 amino acids. Germline assignment: CDR1 GTSNPN and CDR2 SVGIG (reference sequence). This chain's CDR3 is CAWRVRPGESPLHF. Here the CDR3 DNA reads TGTGCCTGGAGAGTCAGACCGGGGGAATCACCCCTCCACTTT. Based on the CDR3 plus reference TRBV30 and TRBJ1-6, the full variable domain is SQTIHQWPATLVQPVGSPLSLECTVEGTSNPNLYWYRQAAGRGLQLLFYSVGIGQISSEVPQNLSASRPQDRQFILSSKKLLLSDSGFYLCAWRVRPGESPLHFGNGTRLTVT.

Note on this clone: At the DNA level, this CDR3 is encoded by other sequences in the same sample as well. The V call is TRBV28, the J call TRBJ1-2, with no clear D. The V gene's germline CDR1 is MDHEN and CDR2 SYDVKM. CDR3 length: 13 amino acids. The V end lost 3 bases, the J end lost 0 bases, and 5 bases lay between the germline ends. The CDR3 DNA is TGTGCCAGCAGTTTTGGGGCTAACTATGGCTACACCTTC. Translated: CASSFGANYGYTF.

This chain joins TRBV12-3 or TRBV12-4 and TRBJ1-2, with D unresolved. The ends were cut back, 5 bases at V and 8 bases at J, with 15 bases in the middle. CDR3 size: 13 residues. CDR3 region: CASSPKVVGGYTF. CDR3 bases: TGTGCCAGCAGTCCTAAGGTCGTCGGCGGCTACACCTTC.

This clone is a singleton in its sample. The sample carries other DNA sequences with the same CDR3. The chain joins TRBV5-1 to TRBJ2-7, with D tentatively TRBD1 (8 bases). V lost 2 bases, J lost 1 base, and 10 bases lay in between. The CDR3 consists of 14 residues. The germline gives CDR1 SGHRS, CDR2 YFSETQ. The CDR3 bases are TGCGCCAGCAGCTTACAGGGGGGGTCCTACGAGCAGTACTTC. This sequence encodes CASSLQGGSYEQYF.

The V gene is TRBV6-5, the J gene TRBJ1-1; D is unresolved. The CDR3 is made up of 13 amino acids. Germline values: CDR1 MNHEY, CDR2 SVGAGI. V lost 4 bases and J 3 bases, leaving 9 bases between the germline ends. This chain's CDR3 is CASSSVRDTEAFF. The DNA of the CDR3 is TGTGCCAGCAGTTCGGTTAGGGACACTGAAGCTTTCTTT.